The 16 T cell receptor beta chains below were found in one sample sequenced in a study of shared clonotypes between healthy human individuals. Clones were read by immunoSEQ multiplex PCR, and TCRdb kept only the in-frame ones, dropping some. The data contain approximately 2.5 million clones, 93% of them singletons. The sequencing input was naive CD4+ T cells from PBMCs. The subset is: CD45RA+ positively selected. These receptors all stem from a man aged 18 to 30 in good health. Some clones in this sample may be carry-over from other donors' samples.

The genes are TRBV5-1 and TRBJ1-2; D is possibly TRBD1 (5 bases). V was clipped by 3 bases and J by 5 bases, with 8 bases between them. Per germline, CDR1 SGHRS and CDR2 YFSETQ. This CDR3 region has 12 residues. CDR3 amino acids: CASSWGRYGYTF. DNA of the CDR3: TGCGCCAGCAGCTGGGGGAGATATGGCTACACCTTC.

The V and J genes are TRBV5-6 and TRBJ1-6; perhaps TRBD1 as D (5 bases). V lost 4 bases, J lost 1 base, and 12 bases lay in between. The CDR3 length is 16 residues. Germline V gene sequence: CDR1 SGHDT, CDR2 YYEEEE. Here the CDR3 DNA reads TGTGCCAGCAGCATGCAGGGCTGGTCCTATAATTCACCCCTCCACTTT. Residues: CASSMQGWSYNSPLHF. Full variable domain (rest looked up from reference TRBV5-6 and TRBJ1-6): DAGVTQSPTHLIKTRGQQVTLRCSPKSGHDTVSWYQQALGQGPQFIFQYYEEEERQRGNFPDRFSGHQFPNYSSELNVNALLLGDSALYLCASSMQGWSYNSPLHFGNGTRLTVT.

The V and J genes are TRBV15 and TRBJ1-5; the D is unclear. Between the trimmed V and J ends, which lost 0 bases and 4 bases, there was a span of 16 bases. The CDR3 runs 17 residues. From germline, CDR1 is LNHNV and CDR2 YYDKDF (reference sequence). The CDR3 DNA is TGTGCCACCAGCAGAGATCGTGGAAGACTAGGAAATCAGCCCCAGCATTTT. It encodes CATSRDRGRLGNQPQHF.

V usage is TRBV2 and J usage is TRBJ2-7; possible D gene TRBD1, 6 bases. The CDR3 has 13 amino acids. Trimming left V 3 bases short and J 0 bases short, with 6 bases between. The germline CDR1 and CDR2 sequences are SNHLY and FYNNEI. In DNA form, the CDR3 reads TGTGCCAGCAGTGAGGGGGCCTCCTACGAGCAGTACTTC. Its translation: CASSEGASYEQYF.

The V call is TRBV27, the J call TRBJ2-2; D ambiguous. This CDR3 region has 14 residues. V lost 5 bases to trimming and J lost 3 bases, with 10 bases between them. Germline V gene data show CDR1 as MNHEY and CDR2 as SMNVEV (reference sequence). CDR3 sequence (DNA): TGTGCCAGCAGTCGGAAGAGAGACACCGGGGAGCTGTTTTTT. Translated: CASSRKRDTGELFF.

The genes are TRBV6-4 and TRBJ1-2; 10 bases fit TRBD1. This CDR3 is built from 17 residues. The trim removed 3 bases at V and 3 bases at J, leaving 10 bases unmatched. Germline V gene lookup returns CDR1 MRHNA and CDR2 SNTAGT. The chain's CDR3 is CASSDSGQGVSYYGYTF. As DNA, the CDR3 is TGTGCCAGCAGTGATAGCGGACAGGGGGTTTCGTACTATGGCTACACCTTC.

The rearrangement joins TRBV7-2 to TRBJ2-1; D is possibly TRBD2 (5 bases). The CDR3 is made up of 15 amino acids. From germline, CDR1 is SGHTA and CDR2 FQGNSA. The V gene lost 8 bases and the J gene lost 0 bases, with 14 bases spanning the gap. The CDR3 DNA sequence: TGTGCCAGCGCCGGAAGCGGTAACTCCTACAATGAGCAGTTCTTC. This translates into CASAGSGNSYNEQFF. Variable domain in full (rest from reference TRBV7-2 and TRBJ2-1): GAGVSQSPSNKVTEKGKDVELRCDPISGHTALYWYRQSLGQGLEFLIYFQGNSAPDKSGLPSDRFSAERTGGSVSTLTIQRTQQEDSAVYLCASAGSGNSYNEQFFGPGTRLTVL.

Comment on this clone: This specimen includes other DNA sequences encoding the same CDR3. The chain recombines TRBV28 with TRBJ2-7, with a weak D call TRBD1 (6 bases). Germline CDR1 reads MDHEN; CDR2 reads SYDVKM. The CDR3 runs 13 residues. Trimming removed 6 bases at V and 4 bases at J, with 13 bases between. CDR3 region: CASSLTGPYEQYF. The CDR3 nucleotides read TGTGCCAGCAGCCTGACAGGTCCGTACGAGCAGTACTTC.

This clone is a singleton in its sample. The chain combines TRBV4-2 with TRBJ1-3, with TRBD1 matching 8 bases. The CDR3 has 16 residues. Germline CDR1 reads LGHNA; CDR2 reads YNFKEQ. J lost 3 bases, V lost 2 bases, and 6 bases had no gene match. This CDR3 reads CASSQLQGASGNTIYF. The CDR3 DNA reads as TGTGCCAGCAGCCAACTTCAGGGGGCTAGTGGAAACACCATATATTTT.

CDR3 protein: CASSRGQGAETQYF. As DNA, the CDR3 is TGCGCCAGCAGCCGGGGACAGGGGGCTGAGACCCAGTACTTC. The J gene is TRBJ2-5, the V gene TRBV4-1, with 12 bases fitting TRBD1. V was pared by 4 bases and J by 5 bases, with 2 bases of the junction left unmatched. The CDR3 contains 14 residues. The germline gives CDR1 MGHRA, CDR2 YSYEKL.

The chain links TRBV6-1 to TRBJ2-5; 7 bases match TRBD1. V shed 5 bases, J shed 1 base, and the junction held 4 bases outside the gene matches. This CDR3 has 14 residues. Germline CDR1 is MNHNS and CDR2 is SASEGT. CDR3 amino acids: CASSLDRAQETQYF. The CDR3 coding sequence is TGTGCCAGCAGTCTTGACAGGGCCCAAGAGACCCAGTACTTC.

The gene calls are TRBV5-4 and TRBJ2-2; 14 nucleotides match TRBD2. The junction had 11 bases not matched to a gene; V was cut back by 4 bases and J by 6 bases. Germline-derived CDR1 and CDR2 are SGHNT and YYREEE (reference sequence). The CDR3 sequence is 18 residues long. CDR3 in amino acids: CASSPGLAGVSFAGELFF. The CDR3 DNA reads as TGTGCCAGCAGCCCGGGACTAGCGGGAGTTAGTTTCGCCGGGGAGCTGTTTTTT.

This chain uses TRBV6-1 with TRBJ2-1; TRBD2 matches at 16 bases. Germline V gene sequence: CDR1 MNHNS, CDR2 SASEGT. The CDR3 sequence is 19 residues long. V dropped 3 bases and J dropped 2; count of bases not matched to a gene: 7. This chain's CDR3 is CASSDLGTSGRGTYNEQFF. The CDR3, as DNA: TGTGCCAGCAGTGACCTCGGGACTAGCGGGAGGGGTACCTACAATGAGCAGTTCTTC.

The chain combines TRBV7-9 with TRBJ1-1; unclear D gene. The germline gives CDR1 SEHNR, CDR2 FQNEAQ (reference sequence). CDR3 length equals 13 residues. V was shortened by 5 bases and J by 5 bases, with 12 bases between the two germline ends. CDR3 residues: CASSVLSGTEAFF. CDR3 DNA sequence: TGTGCCAGCAGCGTTCTGAGTGGGACTGAAGCTTTCTTT.

This clone has a single count. The rearrangement joins TRBV7-9 to TRBJ2-7; either TRBD1 or TRBD2 may supply D (5 bases each). V lost 5 bases to trimming and J lost 3 bases, with 14 bases between them. Germline V gene sequence: CDR1 SEHNR, CDR2 FQNEAQ (reference sequence). The CDR3 spans 14 residues. CDR3 DNA: TGTGCCAGCAGCCCTCCTTGGGACGGCTACGAGCAGTACTTC. It is translated as CASSPPWDGYEQYF.

The genes are TRBV7-9 and TRBJ2-7; tentatively, D is TRBD1 (6 bases). V lost 5 bases and J 7 bases, leaving 27 bases between the germline ends. The CDR3 consists of 17 residues. CDR1 is SEHNR, CDR2 FQNEAQ, per germline (reference sequence). CDR3 nucleotides: TGTGCCAGCAGCCCCAGAACAGGGAGTACCTCCGGGGTTGAGCAGTACTTC. This gives the protein CASSPRTGSTSGVEQYF.